The rows below give T cell receptor beta chains drawn from one sample of a study of early T cells in non-severe SARS-CoV-2 infection. TCRdb re-called the 5' RACE reads through MiXCR, storing one row per CDR3 protein. The profile shows about 61,000 distinct CDR3 sequences, 9.5% to 15% of them singletons. Sequencing used whole blood, obtained at baseline. The receptors shown here come from an adult who was a healthcare worker with PCR-confirmed SARS-CoV-2 infection or an uninfected control (not recorded which). The donor label of this sample is uncertain. Both conserved end residues are trimmed from each CDR3. The size entry is marked missing in some rows and otherwise reads once, few, many or a size class.

size	J	V	CDR3
NA	TRBJ2-5	TRBV7-3	ASSRSGTGQETQY
many	TRBJ2-3	TRBV24-1	ATSDPQGVTDTQY
many	TRBJ2-5	TRBV5-6	ASSQGDRQIGETQY
NA	TRBJ2-2	TRBV5-8	ASRLLLGQGVAGELF
few	TRBJ1-6	TRBV20-1	SARRKGTAHNSPLH
few	TRBJ2-2	TRBV12-3/TRBV12-4	ASALAQGDTGELF
many	TRBJ2-2	TRBV5-1	ASSLETANTGELF
NA	TRBJ2-1	TRBV2	ASPGGMDEQF
NA	TRBJ2-1	TRBV3-1	ASSQLGTSSYNEQF
NA	TRBJ2-3	TRBV20-1	SARANPADTQY
NA	TRBJ2-5	TRBV30	AWSVPGLAGAETQY
few	TRBJ2-5	TRBV7-6	ASSPPGYSETQY
many	TRBJ1-6	TRBV27	ASSSAESSYNSPLH
few	TRBJ2-1	TRBV12-3/TRBV12-4	ASRGTSGVGQF
few	TRBJ2-3	TRBV5-1	ASSLSGSSTDTQY
few	TRBJ1-2	TRBV12-3/TRBV12-4	ASSFSKGNYGYT
NA	TRBJ2-1	TRBV18	ASSPSQPKGQF
NA	TRBJ2-5	TRBV20-1	SAPSGGEETQY
NA	TRBJ1-3	TRBV5-6	ASSLSGVSGNTIY
many	TRBJ1-2	TRBV20-1	SAVPQGYYGYT
few	TRBJ2-2	TRBV5-4	ASSPRGRGANTGELF
few	TRBJ2-3	TRBV6-6	ASSNPRDKGISSTDTQY
few	TRBJ2-5	TRBV12-3/TRBV12-4	ASSLDRGRAPQY
NA	TRBJ1-1	TRBV27	ASSLKENTEAF
many	TRBJ1-1	TRBV9	ASSVATRTEAF
NA	TRBJ2-1	TRBV4-2	ASRDESSSYNEQF
few	TRBJ1-2	TRBV12-3/TRBV12-4	ASSFRDSNYGYT
few	TRBJ1-1	TRBV29-1	SAKLTGGTEAF
once	TRBJ2-1	TRBV3-1	ASSQGNEQF
few	TRBJ1-4	TRBV14	ASSRSLNEKLF
few	TRBJ2-6	TRBV6-5	ASSYSGRGVLSGANVLT
NA	TRBJ1-1	TRBV29-1	SVRSTGESNTEAF
NA	TRBJ2-2	TRBV24-1	ATSDLSGTGELF
NA	TRBJ2-1	TRBV11-2	ASSFDRNEQF
NA	TRBJ2-3	TRBV27	ASSRWDRVSPATQY
few	TRBJ1-6	TRBV11-2	ASSLISGSPLH
few	TRBJ1-5	TRBV18	ASSPRTGNSNQPQH
few	TRBJ1-5	TRBV19	ASSPTGKYQPQH
few	TRBJ2-4	TRBV20-1	SATVPAGVGKNIQY
many	TRBJ2-1	TRBV6-2/TRBV6-3	ATGDGYNEQF
few	TRBJ1-5	TRBV6-6	ASSYSSSRSNQPQH
NA	TRBJ1-1	TRBV12-3/TRBV12-4	ASSSGFGAF
many	TRBJ2-2	TRBV7-9	ASSRGTGELF
few	TRBJ2-1	TRBV29-1	SVEGLKGSYNEQF
few	TRBJ2-3	TRBV20-1	SASWPDTQY
many	TRBJ1-2	TRBV29-1	SVDSNYGYT
NA	TRBJ1-1	TRBV2	ASSLRTEAF
NA	TRBJ1-6	TRBV5-1	ASSLESYSYNSPLH
few	TRBJ1-6	TRBV18	ASSHGAEGGTLH
NA	TRBJ1-6	TRBV9	ASSTKGNSPLH
few	TRBJ2-6	TRBV11-2	ASSLAGGSGANVLT
NA	TRBJ1-6	TRBV7-3	ASSLEGRGGSPLH
many	TRBJ2-3	TRBV2	ASSSGTPRRDTQY
NA	TRBJ2-3	TRBV5-1	ASSLATSGATDTQY
NA	TRBJ2-3	TRBV19	ASSIRRWAGRPDTQY
few	TRBJ1-1	TRBV19	ASSTVTGGTEAF
NA	TRBJ2-2	TRBV14	ASSPRVSTANTGELF
few	TRBJ1-1	TRBV29-1	SVQIQDLNTEAF
few	TRBJ2-2	TRBV21-1	ASSNVQGASGELF